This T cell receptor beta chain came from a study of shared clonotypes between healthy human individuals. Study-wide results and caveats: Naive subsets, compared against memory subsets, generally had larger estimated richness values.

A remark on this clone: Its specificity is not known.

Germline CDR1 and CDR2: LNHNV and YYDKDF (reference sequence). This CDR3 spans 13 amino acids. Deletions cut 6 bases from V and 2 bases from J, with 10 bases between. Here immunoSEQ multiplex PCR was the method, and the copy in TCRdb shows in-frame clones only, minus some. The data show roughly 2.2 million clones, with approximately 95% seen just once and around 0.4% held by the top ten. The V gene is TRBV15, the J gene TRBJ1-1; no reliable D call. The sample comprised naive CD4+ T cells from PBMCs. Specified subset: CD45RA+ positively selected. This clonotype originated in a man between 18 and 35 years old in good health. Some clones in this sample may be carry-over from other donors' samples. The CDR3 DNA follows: TGTGCCACCAGAGAAAGAGCCAACACTGAAGCTTTCTTT. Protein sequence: CATRERANTEAFF.